This T cell receptor beta chain was retrieved from a study of T cell responses to AZD1222 COVID-19 vaccine (dated by TCRdb to the early 2020s). The study in broad terms: Because spike-specific TCR depth and breadth did not differ between the two schedules, AZD1222 recipients who got a second dose at roughly 4 weeks were pooled with those who got a second dose at roughly 12 weeks. Trial participants were enrolled by age into 18-55, 56-69 and 70-plus year subgroups, with approximately 150, 30 and 60 TCR-sequenced participants respectively. TCR sequencing was performed for 230 to 250 trial participants, of whom about 210 were given two doses of AZD1222 and 26 were given two doses of MenACWY control vaccine. Study-wide findings and limitations: Vaccine-associated CD4 TCRs spanned the whole spike protein, with dominant responses in regions 160-218 and 743-854. After two AZD1222 doses, spike-specific TCR breadth and depth were significantly higher than at day 0 and than in MenACWY recipients. Reportedly, almost half of the unique spike-specific TCRs recognized epitopes lying outside the regions that are mutated in the B.1.351 and B.1.1.7 variants. In the small 56-69-year group, the increase in depth fell short of significance, most likely because of low power. Most participants were white British and females outnumbered males, and the authors suggested that clonal diversity may have been underestimated. Only six or seven AZD1222 recipients were SARS-CoV-2 seropositive at baseline, limiting conclusions about previously exposed vaccinees. Because no day 14 peak-response samples were available, repertoires were characterized only after the peak T cell response.

As concerns this clone: Its cognate antigen has yet to be identified. It has no much larger one-base neighbor in the sample; base qualities were not kept.

V is cut by 3 bases and J by 0 bases, and the space between the germline ends is 11 bases. Sequences LNHDA (CDR1) and SQIVND (CDR2) are obtained from the germline V gene (reference sequence). The CDR3 has 15 amino acids, counting the end cysteine and phenylalanine. Only the CDR3 DNA stays, 45 bases, in frame from base 1. The CDR3 regions of human TCRbeta chains were analyzed by immunosequencing. The authors' pipeline ran thus. Repertoire TCRs were checked for matches against a reference library of SARS-CoV-2-specific TCRs that had been generated using the MIRA antigen-specificity platform. Breadth was defined as the fraction of unique TCRs that were SARS-CoV-2-associated. Depth was defined as the fraction of total T cells that were SARS-CoV-2-associated. Using the MIRA data, each spike-specific TCR was assigned both to the spike region to which the TCR was reactive and to a CD4 or CD8 class. Log10-transformed breadth and depth values were compared by one-way ANOVA with Sidak's multiple comparisons tests. In its TCRdb copy, this immuneACCESS table keeps in-frame sequences only and misses some clones. Where compared with another copy, unresolved V genes explain less than half of these, and the others have no known cause. V and J calls and clone size are copied from that table; D and trimming were computed from the DNA. In this sample the table shows approximately 150,000 clones, about 90% of which occur a single time. The ten largest account for less than 2.5% of the sample.

Explained via the paper, the time point label denotes: baseline before first vaccination. Vaccinee samples were obtained from the UK trials COV001 and COV002, which included a single-blind randomized controlled phase 2/3 trial of AZD1222 (ChAdOx1 nCoV-19) in healthy adults. For TCRbeta chain sequencing, PBMC samples were collected from trial participants at day 0 and at day 28 after the second dose. Rearrangement joined TRBV19 to TRBJ1-1; the D gene is possibly TRBD1, with 5 bases matching. The sequencing used peripheral blood, collected on day 0 of AZD1222 vaccination. The TCR sequence derives from an adult in good health. The CDR3 has the sequence CASSITGHMNTEAFF. The bases are TGTGCCAGTAGTATCACAGGCCACATGAACACTGAAGCTTTCTTT.